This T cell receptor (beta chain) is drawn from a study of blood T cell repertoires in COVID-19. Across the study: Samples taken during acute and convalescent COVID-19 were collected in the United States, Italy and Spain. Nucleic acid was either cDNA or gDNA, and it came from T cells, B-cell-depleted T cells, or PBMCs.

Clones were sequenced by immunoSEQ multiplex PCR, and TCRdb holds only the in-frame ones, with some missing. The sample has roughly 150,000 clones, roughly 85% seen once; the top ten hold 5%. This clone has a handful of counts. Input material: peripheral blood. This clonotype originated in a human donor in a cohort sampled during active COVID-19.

The CDR3 loop reads CSVAPGQGPYEQYF. The CDR3 DNA is TGCAGCGTTGCTCCGGGACAGGGGCCCTACGAGCAGTACTTC. This chain uses TRBV29-1 with TRBJ2-7; 10 positions match TRBD1. The CDR3 runs to 14 residues. Germline CDR1 reads SQVTM; CDR2 reads ANQGSEA. The V and J ends lost 4 bases and 2 bases, in that order; junction bases with no gene match: 5.